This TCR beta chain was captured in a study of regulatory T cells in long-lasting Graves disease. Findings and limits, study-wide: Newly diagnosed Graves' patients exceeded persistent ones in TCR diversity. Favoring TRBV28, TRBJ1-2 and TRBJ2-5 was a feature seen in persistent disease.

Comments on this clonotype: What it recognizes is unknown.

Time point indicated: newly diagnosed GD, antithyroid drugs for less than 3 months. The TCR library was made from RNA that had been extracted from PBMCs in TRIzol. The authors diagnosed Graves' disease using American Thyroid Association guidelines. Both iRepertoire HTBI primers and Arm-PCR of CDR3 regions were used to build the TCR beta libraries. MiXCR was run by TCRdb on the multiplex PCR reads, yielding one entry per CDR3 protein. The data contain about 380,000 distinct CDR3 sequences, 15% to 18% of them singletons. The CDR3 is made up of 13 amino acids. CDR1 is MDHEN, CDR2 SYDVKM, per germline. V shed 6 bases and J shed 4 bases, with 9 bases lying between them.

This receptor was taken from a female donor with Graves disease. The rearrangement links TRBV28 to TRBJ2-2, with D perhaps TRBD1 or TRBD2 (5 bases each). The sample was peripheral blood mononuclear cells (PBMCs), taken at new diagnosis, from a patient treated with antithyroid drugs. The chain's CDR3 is CASRSGSTGELFF. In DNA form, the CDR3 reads TGTGCCAGCAGGTCAGGGAGCACCGGGGAGCTGTTTTTT.